The rows below give T cell receptor beta chains drawn from one sample of a study of CD8 T cells in Susac syndrome. TCRdb itself ran the immunoSEQ multiplex PCR reads through MiXCR, one entry per CDR3 protein. The sample carries a few hundred thousand distinct CDR3 sequences, roughly 90% recorded once. Material: CD8+ T cells from PBMCs. The receptors stem from a human donor with multiple sclerosis. Both conserved end residues are part of each CDR3. Fields, in order: V gene, CDR3 length, D gene, clone size, J gene, CDR3 protein, CDR3 DNA. D genes are given only for firm matches. Size tells how often a clone was seen (once, few, many) or the class of an expanded clone, and some rows leave it out.

TRBV6-5	13	-	-	TRBJ2-3	CASGLQLTDTQYF	TGTGCCAGCGGTTTACAGCTCACAGATACGCAGTATTTT
TRBV25-1	15	-	-	TRBJ1-4	CASSESRTVTEKLFF	TGTGCCAGCAGTGAATCCAGGACAGTTACAGAAAAACTGTTTTTT
TRBV4-1	15	TRBD1	-	TRBJ1-2	CASSQEDRGPYGYTF	TGCGCCAGCAGCCAAGAGGACAGGGGGCCCTATGGCTACACCTTC
TRBV6-4	15	-	-	TRBJ2-7	CASSGLKDANYEQYF	TGTGCCAGCAGTGGCTTGAAGGACGCAAACTACGAGCAGTACTTC
TRBV4-1	17	TRBD1	-	TRBJ2-2	CASSLFRGQGRAGELFF	TGCGCCAGCAGCCTTTTTCGAGGACAGGGGCGGGCCGGGGAGCTGTTTTTT
TRBV28	15	TRBD1	-	TRBJ1-1	CASSSRDRGMAEAFF	TGTGCCAGCAGTTCCCGGGACAGGGGAATGGCTGAAGCTTTCTTT
TRBV5-4	14	-	few	TRBJ2-3	CASSYKDDSSTQYF	TGTGCCAGCAGCTACAAAGATGACAGCTCAACGCAGTATTTT
TRBV12-3/TRBV12-4	13	-	-	TRBJ1-1	CASNSPGLTEAFF	TGTGCCAGCAATTCCCCGGGGCTTACTGAAGCTTTCTTT
TRBV5-6	15	-	-	TRBJ1-1	CASSFEGVNPGRAFF	TGTGCCAGCAGCTTTGAGGGGGTTAATCCAGGCCGAGCTTTCTTT
TRBV4-1	16	TRBD1	-	TRBJ2-1	CASSQASGQGNNEQFF	TGCGCCAGCAGCCAAGCCTCCGGACAGGGGAACAATGAGCAGTTCTTC
TRBV25-1	16	-	-	TRBJ2-3	CASSVNRGGRTDTQYF	TGTGCCAGCAGTGTGAACAGGGGAGGAAGGACAGATACGCAGTATTTT
TRBV27	14	-	-	TRBJ1-5	CASSLFWGNQPQHF	TGTGCCAGCAGTTTATTCTGGGGAAATCAGCCCCAGCATTTT
TRBV19	16	-	few	TRBJ1-5	CASTSWVGGSNQPQHF	TGTGCCAGTACCTCATGGGTCGGCGGAAGTAATCAGCCCCAGCATTTT
TRBV20-1	19	-	-	TRBJ1-5	CSALRNTQGVAISNQPQHF	TGCAGTGCCCTAAGGAACACACAGGGAGTGGCGATTAGCAATCAGCCCCAGCATTTT
TRBV7-9	15	-	-	TRBJ1-1	CASSPMLGEHTEAFF	TGTGCCAGCAGCCCAATGTTGGGGGAACACACTGAAGCTTTCTTT
TRBV7-9	13	-	-	TRBJ2-7	CASSRTGSHEQYF	TGTGCCAGCAGCCGAACAGGGTCCCACGAGCAGTACTTC
TRBV19	15	TRBD2	-	TRBJ2-4	CASSIGTGLAPIQYF	TGTGCCAGTAGTATAGGTACCGGACTAGCTCCCATTCAGTACTTC